One and the same sample provided the 31 T cell receptor beta chains below, sequenced in a study of blood T cell repertoires in COVID-19. Only in-frame clones appear in the TCRdb table, and some are missing; sequencing was by immunoSEQ multiplex PCR. Among about 59,000 clones listed, over 75% were seen once. Sequencing was done on a sample of peripheral blood. Source of these receptors: a man older than 75 with acute or convalescent COVID-19.

The rearrangement links TRBV5-6 to TRBJ1-1; D may be TRBD1 (6 bases). CDR3 length equals 14 residues. Trimming pared 1 base from V and 11 bases from J, leaving 18 bases between. From germline, CDR1 is SGHDT and CDR2 YYEEEE. The CDR3 coding sequence is TGTGCCAGCAGCTTGAGACGACAGGAGCTGGGGGCTTTCTTT. This sequence encodes CASSLRRQELGAFF.

J is TRBJ1-1 and V is TRBV3-1 (or the pseudogene TRBV3-2); the match to TRBD1 covers 8 bases. This CDR3 contains 13 residues. CDR1 LGHDT and CDR2 YNNKEL come from the germline V gene (reference sequence). V was pared by 3 bases and J by 5 bases, with 2 bases of the junction left unmatched. CDR3 in DNA: TGTGCCAGCAGCCAGGACAGGGTTACTGAAGCTTTCTTT. It translates to CASSQDRVTEAFF.

The chain is built from TRBV13 and TRBJ2-3; the match to TRBD2 covers 8 bases. Germline V CDR1 and CDR2: PRHDT, FYEKMQ (reference sequence). J was trimmed by 9 bases and V by 1 base; bases with no gene match: 18. This CDR3 has 18 residues. The DNA for the CDR3 is TGTGCCAGCAGCTTAGAGGTCCAGCGGGGGCCTGGCCGGCGGACGCAGTATTTT. It codes for CASSLEVQRGPGRRTQYF.

V gene TRBV9 combines with J gene TRBJ2-2; D gene ambiguous. The V end lost 0 bases, the J end lost 6 bases, and 9 bases lay between the germline ends. Germline-derived CDR1 and CDR2 are SGDLS and YYNGEE. This CDR3 contains 14 residues. The CDR3 DNA reads as TGTGCCAGCAGCGTAGGGTCGGTCGCCGGGGAGCTGTTTTTT. Protein: CASSVGSVAGELFF.

This clone was seen a single time. The sample holds other DNA sequences that translate to the same CDR3. The chain recombines TRBV2 with TRBJ2-3; a weak D match, TRBD2 (6 bases). The CDR3 has 13 residues. Germline assignment: CDR1 SNHLY and CDR2 FYNNEI. V dropped 6 bases and J dropped 1 base, with 8 bases sitting between them. The CDR3 loop is CASRRGGTDTQYF. In DNA, the CDR3 is TGTGCCAGCAGGCGGGGAGGCACAGATACGCAGTATTTT.

This chain uses TRBV6-5 with TRBJ1-6, with D uncertain. Germline V gene sequence: CDR1 MNHEY, CDR2 SVGAGI. V was cut by 0 bases and J by 5 bases, with 11 bases left in between. The CDR3 sequence is 16 residues long. CDR3 amino acids: CASSYSRAVDNSPLHF. The CDR3 DNA follows: TGTGCCAGCAGTTACTCGAGGGCAGTAGATAATTCACCCCTCCACTTT.

The chain couples TRBV27 to TRBJ2-3; 13 nucleotides match TRBD2. Germline values: CDR1 MNHEY, CDR2 SMNVEV (reference sequence). The CDR3 has 16 amino acids. Losses at the gene ends were 4 bases for V and 4 bases for J; bases not matched to a gene: 5. CDR3 nucleotides: TGTGCCAGCAGTTCAACTAGCGGGGGGGCCCCAGATACGCAGTATTTT. This encodes CASSSTSGGAPDTQYF.

This chain uses TRBV12-3 or TRBV12-4 with TRBJ1-1, with D possibly matching TRBD1 (5 bases). The CDR3 loop spans 13 amino acids. The V end lost 8 bases, the J end lost 10 bases, and 20 bases lay between the germline ends. CDR3 region: CASVGRANSGAFF. The CDR3 bases are TGTGCCAGCGTCGGCAGGGCGAACTCTGGAGCTTTCTTT.

J is TRBJ1-2 and V is TRBV5-6; 9 bases agree with TRBD1. The germline V gene has CDR1 SGHDT and CDR2 YYEEEE. V lost 1 base, J lost 8 bases, and 6 bases stayed unmatched. The CDR3 is 14 amino acids. CDR3 nucleotides: TGTGCCAGCAGCTTGCCCCTCGGACAGGGGGGCTACACCTTC. It is translated as CASSLPLGQGGYTF.

The chain recombines TRBV7-2 with TRBJ1-4, with 7 bases that match TRBD1. Germline lookup yields CDR1 SGHTA and CDR2 FQGNSA. With V trimmed by 1 base and J by 11 bases, 10 bases remained unmatched. The CDR3 covers 15 residues. CDR3 DNA sequence: TGTGCCAGCAGCTTAGAGGGACCAGCAGGGGGGAAACTGTTTTTT. As protein: CASSLEGPAGGKLFF.

This rearrangement joins TRBV28 to TRBJ1-1; D gene ambiguous. Germline CDR1 is MDHEN and CDR2 is SYDVKM. Between the trimmed V and J ends, which lost 4 bases and 7 bases, there was a span of 16 bases. This CDR3 is built from 14 residues. CDR3 sequence reads: CASSSGSVRFEAFF. As DNA, the CDR3 is TGTGCCAGCAGTTCCGGGTCAGTACGGTTTGAAGCTTTCTTT. The variable domain in full, completed from reference TRBV28 and TRBJ1-1, reads DVKVTQSSRYLVKRTGEKVFLECVQDMDHENMFWYRQDPGLGLRLIYFSYDVKMKEKGDIPEGYSVSREKKERFSLILESASTNQTSMYLCASSSGSVRFEAFFGQGTRLTVV.

This rearrangement joins TRBV19 to TRBJ2-6; D unclear. There are 15 residues in the CDR3. Trimming took 7 bases from V and 2 from J, leaving 12 bases between them. The germline CDR1 and CDR2 sequences are LNHDA and SQIVND (reference sequence). The CDR3 is CASTLQKTGANVLTF. CDR3 nucleotides: TGTGCCAGTACGCTACAGAAAACTGGGGCCAACGTCCTGACTTTC.

CDR3 DNA: TGTGCCAGCAGCCTAAGGCGGGGCGGGGAGCTGTTTTTT. It encodes CASSLRRGGELFF. The rearrangement joins TRBV2 to TRBJ2-2, with D possibly matching TRBD2 (6 bases). The V end lost 6 bases, the J end lost 7 bases, and 12 bases lay between the germline ends. The CDR3 covers 13 residues. Per germline, CDR1 SNHLY and CDR2 FYNNEI.

The chain couples TRBV6-6 to TRBJ1-2; 10 bases are a match to TRBD1. The germline V gene has CDR1 MNHNY and CDR2 SVGAGI (reference sequence). After removal of 6 bases from V and 8 bases from J, the junction contained 3 bases not matched to a gene. The CDR3 is 12 amino acids. CDR3 bases: TGTGCCAGCAGAGGGACAGGGGTCGGCTACACCTTC. This sequence encodes CASRGTGVGYTF.

This clone was counted only a few times. This rearrangement joins TRBV7-9 to TRBJ1-2; D possibly corresponds to TRBD1 (5 bases). Trimming stripped 5 bases from V and 3 bases from J, with 10 bases between. The CDR3 spans 13 residues. Germline V CDR1 and CDR2: SEHNR, FQNEAQ (reference sequence). The CDR3 loop is CASSPREYYGYTF. In nucleotides, the CDR3 is TGTGCCAGCAGCCCCAGGGAATACTATGGCTACACCTTC.

The gene calls are TRBV5-1 and TRBJ2-5, with TRBD1 matching 7 bases. V was clipped by 2 bases and J by 2 bases; unmatched bases: 6. The CDR3 totals 15 residues. Germline lookup yields CDR1 SGHRS and CDR2 YFSETQ. The CDR3 region is CASSFFPGQQETQYF. CDR3 bases: TGCGCCAGCAGCTTTTTCCCGGGACAGCAAGAGACCCAGTACTTC. Variable domain in full (rest from reference TRBV5-1 and TRBJ2-5): KAGVTQTPRYLIKTRGQQVTLSCSPISGHRSVSWYQQTPGQGLQFLFEYFSETQRNKGNFPGRFSGRQFSNSRSEMNVSTLELGDSALYLCASSFFPGQQETQYFGPGTRLLVL.

The V and J genes are TRBV5-4 and TRBJ2-1, with TRBD1 matching over 11 bases. The CDR3 sequence is 16 residues long. Per the germline V gene, CDR1 is SGHNT and CDR2 is YYREEE (reference sequence). The trim removed 4 bases at V and 4 bases at J, leaving 7 bases unmatched. The CDR3 region has the DNA TGTGCCAGCAGCACGGGCGGGACAGGGGGATACAATGAGCAGTTCTTC. This sequence encodes CASSTGGTGGYNEQFF.

The sample holds one count of this clone. The chain employs TRBV6-5 and TRBJ2-5, with TRBD2 as a possible D gene (6 bases). In germline, CDR1 is MNHEY, CDR2 SVGAGI. The CDR3 totals 15 residues. V shed 10 bases and J shed 5 bases, with 23 bases lying between them. This CDR3 reads CATSPTTVGGETQYF. The CDR3 DNA is TGTGCCACTAGCCCGACGACCGTCGGAGGGGAGACCCAGTACTTC.

CDR3 DNA: TGTGCCAGCAATAGCGGGGGGAGTGGAGAGACCCAGTACTTC. It translates to CASNSGGSGETQYF. V usage is TRBV28 and J usage is TRBJ2-5; 10 bases align to TRBD2. V gave up 7 bases and J gave up 4 bases; unmatched junction bases: 6. The CDR3 runs 14 residues. Per germline, CDR1 MDHEN and CDR2 SYDVKM.

The rearrangement joins TRBV7-8 to TRBJ2-1, with a tentative D call TRBD1 (5 bases). Germline CDR1 and CDR2: SGHVS and FQNEAQ. The CDR3 extends over 15 amino acids. The V end was cut by 5 bases, the J end by 6 bases, with 17 bases between. CDR3 sequence: CASSGLWGPTNEQFF. The CDR3 DNA is TGTGCCAGCAGCGGCCTGTGGGGCCCCACCAATGAGCAGTTCTTC.

The chain employs TRBV2 and TRBJ1-2; D not certain. V dropped 2 bases and J dropped 2 bases, with 9 bases sitting between them. The germline V gene encodes CDR1 SNHLY and CDR2 FYNNEI. This CDR3 is built from 14 residues. CDR3 residues: CASSERQSNYGYTF. As DNA, the CDR3 is TGTGCCAGCAGTGAACGACAATCCAACTATGGCTACACCTTC.

The chain uses TRBV30 and TRBJ2-1, with 8 bases fitting TRBD2. This CDR3 contains 13 residues. Germline V CDR1 and CDR2: GTSNPN, SVGIG (reference sequence). V trimming: 5 bases; J trimming: 7 bases; junction bases outside the gene matches: 7. CDR3 loop: CAWARGGGNEQFF. DNA for the CDR3: TGTGCCTGGGCGCGGGGCGGGGGGAATGAGCAGTTCTTC.

The rearrangement joins TRBV7-8 to TRBJ2-5; 8 bases are a match to TRBD2. Per the germline V gene, CDR1 is SGHVS and CDR2 is FQNEAQ. Trimming removed 5 bases from V and 5 bases from J; junction bases left unmatched: 7. The CDR3 covers 14 residues. CDR3 residues: CASSLGTSPETQYF. The CDR3 bases are TGTGCCAGCAGCCTCGGGACTAGTCCGGAGACCCAGTACTTC.

V gene TRBV9 combines with J gene TRBJ2-1; 7 bases map to TRBD2. Germline V gives CDR1 SGDLS, CDR2 YYNGEE. The CDR3 spans 16 residues. With V trimmed by 0 bases and J by 7 bases, 10 bases remained unmatched. CDR3 sequence (DNA): TGTGCCAGCAGCGTAGGTTCCCTAGCGGTGGCGAATGAGCAGTTCTTC. Its translation is CASSVGSLAVANEQFF.

This chain connects TRBV7-2 to TRBJ2-2; 9 bases match TRBD1. This CDR3 comprises 14 residues. Germline V lookup: CDR1 SGHTA, CDR2 FQGNSA. The V gene end was trimmed by 5 bases and the J gene end by 6 bases; junction bases not matched to a gene: 4. The CDR3 nucleotides are TGTGCCAGCAGCCCCCGGACAGGGGCCGGGGAGCTGTTTTTT. It codes for CASSPRTGAGELFF.

This clone has more than one count but fewer than ten. The chain is built from TRBV6-1 and TRBJ1-2, with D perhaps TRBD1 (5 bases). V was cut by 1 base and J by 4 bases, with 13 bases left in between. Germline V gives CDR1 MNHNS, CDR2 SASEGT. CDR3 length: 15 amino acids. CDR3 loop: CASSEGRQGGYGYTF. Written as DNA, the CDR3 is TGTGCCAGCAGTGAAGGACGGCAGGGAGGCTATGGCTACACCTTC.

The rearrangement uses TRBV19 and TRBJ1-1, with 9 bases aligning to TRBD1. The CDR3 extends over 15 amino acids. Germline values: CDR1 LNHDA, CDR2 SQIVND (reference sequence). Trimming took 5 bases from V and 6 from J; bases not matched to a gene: 10. DNA of the CDR3: TGTGCCAGTAGTGTCCCTGGGACAGGGTGGTCTGAAGCTTTCTTT. Translated: CASSVPGTGWSEAFF.

The chain recombines TRBV5-1 with TRBJ1-3, with 12 bases fitting TRBD1. Germline assignment: CDR1 SGHRS and CDR2 YFSETQ. The CDR3 totals 14 residues. Unmatched junction bases numbered 3, after V lost 5 bases and J lost 6 bases. The CDR3 region has the DNA TGCGCCAGCAGTCGGGGACAGGGGGCAAACACCATATATTTT. Its protein is CASSRGQGANTIYF.

The chain has TRBV5-1 and TRBJ2-1, with a tentative D call TRBD2 (6 bases). V was pared by 2 bases and J by 0 bases, with 18 bases between. CDR3 length: 18 residues. CDR1 and CDR2 from the germline V gene are SGHRS and YFSETQ. For the CDR3, the DNA is TGCGCCAGCAGCTTAGCTTGGGGACTCCCTAGCTCCTACAATGAGCAGTTCTTC. It yields the protein CASSLAWGLPSSYNEQFF. The whole variable domain, remainder taken from reference TRBV5-1 and TRBJ2-1, is KAGVTQTPRYLIKTRGQQVTLSCSPISGHRSVSWYQQTPGQGLQFLFEYFSETQRNKGNFPGRFSGRQFSNSRSEMNVSTLELGDSALYLCASSLAWGLPSSYNEQFFGPGTRLTVL.

The genes are TRBV19 and TRBJ2-7; D unresolved. The CDR3 runs 14 residues. Germline V CDR1 and CDR2: LNHDA, SQIVND (reference sequence). With 6 bases removed from V and 3 bases from J, the gap between germline ends came to 15 bases. CDR3 amino acids: CASSPHYEDYEQYF. Here the CDR3 DNA reads TGTGCCAGTAGCCCCCACTACGAGGACTACGAGCAGTACTTC.

CDR3 in amino acids: CASSFLVQGHYEKLFF. In DNA form, the CDR3 reads TGTGCCAGCAGCTTCTTGGTTCAGGGGCACTATGAAAAACTGTTTTTT. This chain links TRBV7-9 with TRBJ1-4, with D tentatively TRBD1 (6 bases). Germline V gene data show CDR1 as SEHNR and CDR2 as FQNEAQ (reference sequence). The germline V and J ends were trimmed by 3 bases and 6 bases, with 17 bases remaining between them. CDR3 length: 16 residues.